Described below is a single T cell receptor beta chain sequence and its context. Trimming cost V 0 bases and J 5 bases, with 11 bases left between them. Germline values: CDR1 SGDLS, CDR2 YYNGEE. This CDR3 contains 15 residues. The data are from a study of cytomegalovirus exposure and HLA in healthy donors. At the level of the study: The approximately 100 million unique TCR beta sequences, from around 200 million T cells, were found by an earlier analysis.

The PCR was carried out with 60 Vbeta primers and 13 Jbeta primers. Libraries were prepared by immunoSEQ multiplex PCR; TCRdb keeps only in-frame clonotypes and omits some of them. Of around 90,000 clones listed, around 59% are singletons. J is TRBJ1-4 and V is TRBV9, with D tentatively TRBD1 (5 bases). This TCR came from a human donor in good health. The sequenced sample consisted of PBMCs. In DNA form, the CDR3 reads TGTGCCAGCAGCGTAGACGGGGGGATGAATGAAAAACTGTTTTTT. Protein sequence: CASSVDGGMNEKLFF. Full variable domain (outside the CDR3, taken from reference TRBV9 and TRBJ1-4): DSGVTQTPKHLITATGQRVTLRCSPRSGDLSVYWYQQSLDQGLQFLIQYYNGEERAKGNILERFSAQQFPDLHSELNLSSLELGDSALYFCASSVDGGMNEKLFFGSGTQLSVL.